These T cell receptor beta chains were read from a single sample in a study of T cells after yellow fever vaccination. TCRdb recomputed calls from the 5' RACE reads with MiXCR, one row per CDR3 protein. The data contain hundreds of thousands of distinct CDR3 sequences, 15% to 20% of them seen just once; the ten biggest clones take up roughly a sixth. Sequenced here: PBMCs, sampled before the yellow fever booster vaccination. These receptors were collected from a man aged 18 to 30 who received the YFV17D yellow fever vaccine. Each CDR3 is given with its conserved first and last residue. Each record gives: clone size, D gene, V gene, J gene, CDR3 DNA, CDR3 protein. The D gene is left open where the match is weak. Where a row states a size, it is once, few, many or the class of an expanded clone; other rows omit it.

NA	NA	TRBV6-5	TRBJ1-1	TGTGCCAGCAGTTACTCGTTTCGGGGGAGCACTGAAGCTTTCTTT	CASSYSFRGSTEAFF
NA	NA	TRBV20-1	TRBJ1-1	TGCAGTGCGAGAGAACCAGGGCAAGAAGCTTTCTTT	CSAREPGQEAFF
once	TRBD2	TRBV2	TRBJ2-3	TGTGCCAGCAGTATCCTAGCGGGGCTAAGGGATACGCAGTATTTT	CASSILAGLRDTQYF
NA	NA	TRBV7-9	TRBJ1-2	TGTGCCAGCAAGGGCAGGGCGAACTATGGCTACACCTTC	CASKGRANYGYTF
NA	NA	TRBV9	TRBJ2-5	TGTGCCAGCAGCGACCAGCTAGAGGAGACCCAGTACTTC	CASSDQLEETQYF
once	TRBD2	TRBV12-3/TRBV12-4	TRBJ2-7	TGTGCCAGCAGTTTCGCGGCGGGGGACGAGCAGTACTTC	CASSFAAGDEQYF
NA	NA	TRBV6-5	TRBJ2-6	TGTGCGGCGAGAGCGGAAGTGGGGGCCAACGTCCTGACTTTC	CAARAEVGANVLTF
few	NA	TRBV29-1	TRBJ2-3	TGCAGCGTCGCTTCCACAGATACGCAGTATTTT	CSVASTDTQYF
NA	TRBD1	TRBV27	TRBJ1-6	TGTGCCAGCAGTTTATTTGGCAGGGGGAATTCACCCCTCCACTTT	CASSLFGRGNSPLHF
few	NA	TRBV5-6	TRBJ1-2	TGTGCCAGCAGCTCCTGGACATCCCTTAACTATGGCTACACCTTC	CASSSWTSLNYGYTF
NA	TRBD1	TRBV12-3/TRBV12-4	TRBJ2-7	TGTGCCAGCAGTACGACAGGGTACGAGCAGTACTTC	CASSTTGYEQYF
few	NA	TRBV10-1	TRBJ2-1	TGCGCCAGCATGTGTCCGAATGAGCAGTTCTTC	CASMCPNEQFF
few	TRBD1	TRBV12-3/TRBV12-4	TRBJ2-7	TGTGCCAGCAGTGGGGGTTCGGGACAGGGGATCGAGCAGTACTTC	CASSGGSGQGIEQYF
NA	NA	TRBV20-1	TRBJ2-1	TGCAGTGCCCTCGGAGGGGATGGGGATGAGCAGTTCTTC	CSALGGDGDEQFF
few	TRBD2	TRBV7-9	TRBJ2-5	TGTGCCAGCAGATATAGCGGGGGCCAAGAGACCCAGTACTTC	CASRYSGGQETQYF
NA	NA	TRBV14	TRBJ2-1	TGTGCCAGCAGCCCCTCCAGCTCCTACAATGAGCAGTTCTTC	CASSPSSSYNEQFF
few	TRBD2	TRBV4-1	TRBJ2-3	TGCGCCAGCAGCCAAGATAGCGGGGGGGCCTGGGATACGCAGTATTTT	CASSQDSGGAWDTQYF
NA	NA	TRBV4-2	TRBJ2-6	TGTGCCAGCAGCCAAGTTTCAGGGGAGGGATCTGGGGCCAACGTCCTGACTTTC	CASSQVSGEGSGANVLTF
few	NA	TRBV2	TRBJ2-5	TGTGCCAGCAGCCTACAGGTGAAGGGGACCCAGTACTTC	CASSLQVKGTQYF
NA	TRBD1	TRBV7-9	TRBJ1-2	TGTGCCAGCAGCGAATCCGGGGGGCCGGGGACAGGCGGCTACACCTTC	CASSESGGPGTGGYTF
few	NA	TRBV6-5	TRBJ2-3	TGTGCCAGCAGCTACGCCGGCCGAGATACGCAGTATTTT	CASSYAGRDTQYF
few	TRBD2	TRBV2	TRBJ2-1	TGTGCCAGCAGTGAGACTAGCGCCGTCAATGAGCAGTTCTTC	CASSETSAVNEQFF
few	TRBD1	TRBV20-1	TRBJ2-5	TGCAGTGGAGTGAGGGGGACAGGAGAGACCCAGTACTTC	CSGVRGTGETQYF
few	TRBD1	TRBV6-1	TRBJ2-5	TGTGCCAGCAGTGGGACAGGATCCGGGGAGACCCAGTACTTC	CASSGTGSGETQYF
NA	TRBD2	TRBV20-1	TRBJ2-1	TGCAGTGCTCCGACCGGGACTAGGGTCAATGAGCAGTTCTTC	CSAPTGTRVNEQFF
NA	NA	TRBV27	TRBJ2-3	TGTGCCAGCAGTTTATCTTACGGGGGTGGGACAGATACGCAGTATTTT	CASSLSYGGGTDTQYF
few	NA	TRBV9	TRBJ1-1	TGTGCCAGCAGCCGGGACGCCTGGGGAAGAAGGGACACTGAAGCTTTCTTT	CASSRDAWGRRDTEAFF
NA	TRBD1	TRBV7-9	TRBJ1-4	TGTGCCAGCAGCCAACCGGGACAGGGGAGGGAAAAACTGTTTTTT	CASSQPGQGREKLFF
few	NA	TRBV5-1	TRBJ2-1	TGCGCCAGCAGCTTGGATGTAGGGGAAGGTGAGCAGTTCTTC	CASSLDVGEGEQFF
NA	TRBD1	TRBV19	TRBJ1-2	TGTGCCAGTAGTCCCCGGGACAGCCAACCCTTATCTGGCTACACCTTC	CASSPRDSQPLSGYTF
few	NA	TRBV6-2/TRBV6-3	TRBJ1-2	TGTGCCAGCAGACTCGACAGGAGATATGGCTACACCTTC	CASRLDRRYGYTF
NA	NA	TRBV7-9	TRBJ2-5	TGTGCCAGCAGCTTAGTCCGTGGCGTGCAAGAGACCCAGTACTTC	CASSLVRGVQETQYF
NA	TRBD2	TRBV20-1	TRBJ2-1	TGCAGTGCAGCCCTTAGCGGGGGGGCGAATGAGCAGTTCTTC	CSAALSGGANEQFF
few	TRBD1	TRBV6-6	TRBJ1-2	TGTGCCAGCAGCTCGACAGGGGGCGATGATGGCTACACCTTC	CASSSTGGDDGYTF
NA	NA	TRBV4-1	TRBJ2-4	TGCGCCAGCAGCCAAGTTATGGGTCGAGGGGGGGAGGTAAACATTCAGTACTTC	CASSQVMGRGGEVNIQYF
NA	NA	TRBV7-9	TRBJ2-1	TGTGCCAGCAGCTTAGAACCCGGAGGGGGCTACAATGAGCAGTTCTTC	CASSLEPGGGYNEQFF
few	NA	TRBV6-6	TRBJ2-2	TGTGCCAGCAGTTACTCGGCCAACGCCCGGGAGCTGTTTTTT	CASSYSANARELFF
few	TRBD1	TRBV9	TRBJ1-4	TGTGCCAGCAGCCCCCGTCGGGGACAGGTCGGAGAAAAACTGTTTTTT	CASSPRRGQVGEKLFF
few	TRBD2	TRBV6-5	TRBJ2-3	TGTGCCAGCAGTTCTGGGGCTAGCGGAAGCACAGATACGCAGTATTTT	CASSSGASGSTDTQYF
NA	NA	TRBV4-3	TRBJ1-2	TGCGCCAGCAGCCAAGATCTAGGCAGGCAATGGGGCTACACCTTC	CASSQDLGRQWGYTF
NA	TRBD1	TRBV6-2/TRBV6-3	TRBJ1-1	TGTGCCAGCAGTTACTCGGGGCAGGGGGTGCCTGAAGCTTTCTTT	CASSYSGQGVPEAFF
NA	NA	TRBV7-2	TRBJ2-6	TGTGCCAGCAGCTTAGGGGTCCCCTCCCTCTCTGGGGCCAACGTCCTGACTTTC	CASSLGVPSLSGANVLTF
NA	NA	TRBV10-3	TRBJ1-4	TGTGCCATCAGTGAGTCGACGGACAGTGAAAAACTGTTTTTT	CAISESTDSEKLFF
few	NA	TRBV6-6	TRBJ2-7	TGTGCCAGCAGCCGCCTTAGCGACTCCTACGAGCAGTACTTC	CASSRLSDSYEQYF
NA	TRBD1	TRBV7-9	TRBJ2-5	TGTGCCAGCAGCTTCTTTTCATGGACAGGGGGCGCAGTATTCGGAGAGACCCAGTACTTC	CASSFFSWTGGAVFGETQYF
NA	NA	TRBV29-1	TRBJ2-5	TGCAGCGTTGAGTCGTCAGCCCAAGAGACCCAGTACTTC	CSVESSAQETQYF
NA	NA	TRBV7-2	TRBJ2-2	TGTGCCAGCAGGACCCCCGGGGGAGACACCGGGGAGCTGTTTTTT	CASRTPGGDTGELFF
few	TRBD1	TRBV12-3/TRBV12-4	TRBJ1-5	TGTGCCAGCAGGCCGGGACAGGGGAACCGGGGTCCCCAGCATTTT	CASRPGQGNRGPQHF
NA	NA	TRBV7-8	TRBJ1-1	TGTGCCAGCAGCCTGAGGGCCCTCTTCGGGTTTGAAGCTTTCTTT	CASSLRALFGFEAFF
many	TRBD1	TRBV20-1	TRBJ2-6	TGCAGTGCCGCCGGGACAGGGAAGTCTGGGGCCAACGTCCTGACTTTC	CSAAGTGKSGANVLTF
NA	NA	TRBV14	TRBJ2-7	TGTGCCAGCGCCCCGAGACAGGCCACCTACGAGCAGTACTTC	CASAPRQATYEQYF
NA	TRBD1	TRBV9	TRBJ2-2	TGTGCCAGCAGGACAGGGCACACCGGGGAGCTGTTTTTT	CASRTGHTGELFF
few	NA	TRBV5-1	TRBJ1-4	TGCGCCAGCAGCTTGGCGAGTCGGGGGGCAACTAATGAAAAACTGTTTTTT	CASSLASRGATNEKLFF
few	TRBD2	TRBV4-1	TRBJ2-1	TGCGCCAGCAGCCGACTAGCGGGGGGGCTCTACAATGAGCAGTTCTTC	CASSRLAGGLYNEQFF
NA	NA	TRBV7-6	TRBJ2-1	TGTGCCAGCAGTCCACTAGCTGTCCCCTACAATGAGCAGTTCTTC	CASSPLAVPYNEQFF